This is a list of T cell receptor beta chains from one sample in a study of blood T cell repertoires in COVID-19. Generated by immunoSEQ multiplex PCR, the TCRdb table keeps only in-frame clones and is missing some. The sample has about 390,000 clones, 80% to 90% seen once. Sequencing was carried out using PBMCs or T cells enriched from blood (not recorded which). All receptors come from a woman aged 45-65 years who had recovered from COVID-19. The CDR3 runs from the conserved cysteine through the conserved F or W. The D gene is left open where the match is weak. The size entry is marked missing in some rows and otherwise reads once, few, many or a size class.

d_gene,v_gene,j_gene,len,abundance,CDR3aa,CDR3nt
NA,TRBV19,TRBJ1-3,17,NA,CASSLRETGSSGNTIYF,TGTGCCAGTAGTTTAAGGGAAACGGGGAGCTCTGGAAACACCATATATTTT
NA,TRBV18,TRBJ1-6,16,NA,CASSPTSDSYNSPLHF,TGTGCCAGCTCACCAACCTCGGACAGTTATAATTCACCCCTCCACTTT
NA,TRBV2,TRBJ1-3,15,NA,CASSPSDRRGNTIYF,TGTGCCAGCAGCCCCTCCGACAGACGAGGAAACACCATATATTTT
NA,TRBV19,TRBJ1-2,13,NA,CASSTREGYGYTF,TGTGCCAGTAGTACCCGGGAGGGCTATGGCTACACCTTC
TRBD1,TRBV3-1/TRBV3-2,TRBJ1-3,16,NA,CASSHADRVVGNTIYF,TGTGCCAGCAGCCACGCCGACAGGGTAGTTGGAAACACCATATATTTT
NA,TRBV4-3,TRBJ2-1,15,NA,CASSPASVSYNEQFF,TGCGCCAGCAGCCCCGCCAGTGTCTCCTACAATGAGCAGTTCTTC
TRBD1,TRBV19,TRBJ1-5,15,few,CASSSRDRANQPQHF,TGTGCCAGTAGTAGTCGCGACAGGGCGAATCAGCCCCAGCATTTT
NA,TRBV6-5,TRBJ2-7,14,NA,CASKMDSNRYEQYF,TGTGCCAGCAAGATGGACAGTAATAGATACGAGCAGTACTTC
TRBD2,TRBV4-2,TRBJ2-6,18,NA,CASSQDPAGSSGANVLTF,TGTGCCAGCAGCCAAGATCCAGCGGGGAGCTCTGGGGCCAACGTCCTGACTTTC
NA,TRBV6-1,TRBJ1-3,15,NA,CASSEAWTAGNTIYF,TGTGCCAGCAGTGAAGCTTGGACAGCGGGAAACACCATATATTTT
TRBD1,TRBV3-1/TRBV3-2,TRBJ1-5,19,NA,CASSQTTLNRGHSNQPQHF,TGTGCCAGCAGCCAAACTACGTTAAACAGGGGACATAGCAATCAGCCCCAGCATTTT
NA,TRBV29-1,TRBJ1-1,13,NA,CSADPGWRAEAFF,TGCAGCGCAGATCCGGGATGGAGAGCTGAAGCTTTCTTT
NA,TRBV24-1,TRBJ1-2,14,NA,CATSAQVKNYGYTF,TGTGCCACCAGTGCGCAGGTAAAGAACTATGGCTACACCTTC
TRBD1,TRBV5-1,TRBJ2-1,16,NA,CASSFATGSSYNEQFF,TGCGCCAGCAGCTTCGCGACAGGGAGCTCCTACAATGAGCAGTTCTTC
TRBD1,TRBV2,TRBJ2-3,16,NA,CASLKDRGLYTDTQYF,TGTGCCAGCTTGAAAGACAGGGGGTTATACACAGATACGCAGTATTTT
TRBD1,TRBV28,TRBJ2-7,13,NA,CASSTGTGYEQYF,TGTGCCAGCAGTACCGGGACAGGCTACGAGCAGTACTTC
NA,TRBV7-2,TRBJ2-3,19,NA,CASSLSSISGTPPPDTQYF,TGTGCCAGCAGCTTAAGCAGCATTTCGGGGACACCCCCACCAGATACGCAGTATTTT
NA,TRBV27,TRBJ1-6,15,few,CASRQDSSYNSPLHF,TGTGCCAGCAGACAAGACAGCTCCTATAATTCACCCCTCCACTTT
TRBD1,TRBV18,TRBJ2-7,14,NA,CASSLGTGPGEQYF,TGTGCCAGCTCACTAGGGACAGGGCCCGGCGAGCAGTACTTC
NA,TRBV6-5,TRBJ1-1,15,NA,CASSYYLGGNTEAFF,TGTGCCAGCAGTTATTACCTTGGCGGGAACACTGAAGCTTTCTTT
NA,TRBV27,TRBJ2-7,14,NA,CASSLQGLAYEQYF,TGTGCCAGCAGTTTACAGGGGCTCGCCTACGAGCAGTACTTC
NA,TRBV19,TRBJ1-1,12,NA,CASRRGMTEAFF,TGTGCCAGTCGCCGGGGAATGACTGAAGCTTTCTTT
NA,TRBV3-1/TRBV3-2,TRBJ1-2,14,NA,CASSYGTPNYGYTF,TGTGCCAGCAGTTACGGGACACCCAACTATGGCTACACCTTC
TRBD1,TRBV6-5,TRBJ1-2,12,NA,CATRTGVYGYTF,TGTGCCACTAGGACAGGGGTCTATGGCTACACCTTC
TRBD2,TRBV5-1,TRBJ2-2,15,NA,CASSFMVAGSGELFF,TGCGCCAGCAGCTTCATGGTAGCGGGGTCCGGGGAGCTGTTTTTT
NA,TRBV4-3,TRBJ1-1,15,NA,CASSQDRGGLTEAFF,TGCGCCAGCAGCCAAGATCGCGGAGGGCTCACTGAAGCTTTCTTT
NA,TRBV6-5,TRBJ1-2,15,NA,CASSYDYRQVRGYTF,TGTGCCAGCAGTTACGATTACAGGCAGGTTCGGGGCTACACCTTC
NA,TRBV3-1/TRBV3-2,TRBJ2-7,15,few,CASSQAHSSAYEQYF,TGTGCCAGCAGCCAAGCGCATTCTTCAGCCTACGAGCAGTACTTC
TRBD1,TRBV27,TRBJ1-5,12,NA,CASGQVRQPQHF,TGTGCCAGTGGACAGGTCCGTCAGCCCCAGCATTTT
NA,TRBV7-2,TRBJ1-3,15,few,CASSLEGIGRNTIYF,TGTGCCAGCAGCTTAGAGGGGATCGGAAGAAACACCATATATTTT
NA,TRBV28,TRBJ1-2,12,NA,CASSLNLYGYTF,TGTGCCAGCAGTTTAAACCTATATGGCTACACCTTC
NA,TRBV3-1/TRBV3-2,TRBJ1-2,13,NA,CASSPRGLGGYTF,TGTGCCAGCAGCCCGCGGGGGTTGGGCGGCTACACCTTC
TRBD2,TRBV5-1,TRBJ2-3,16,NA,CASSRTGTSGTDTQYF,TGCGCCAGCAGCCGCACCGGGACTAGCGGCACAGATACGCAGTATTTT
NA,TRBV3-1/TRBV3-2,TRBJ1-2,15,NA,CASSQDLQTSRGYTF,TGTGCCAGCAGCCAAGATCTTCAGACATCAAGGGGCTACACCTTC
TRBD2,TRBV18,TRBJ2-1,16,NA,CASSPPGLAGPNEQFF,TGTGCCAGCTCACCCCCGGGACTAGCGGGGCCCAATGAGCAGTTCTTC
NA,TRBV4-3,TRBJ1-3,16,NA,CASSQARRGSGNTIYF,TGCGCCAGCAGCCAAGCGCGCAGGGGCTCTGGAAACACCATATATTTT
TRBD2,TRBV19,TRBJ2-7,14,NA,CASRGTSGAYEQYF,TGTGCCAGTAGAGGGACTAGCGGGGCTTACGAGCAGTACTTC
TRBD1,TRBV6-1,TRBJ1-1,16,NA,CASSVSRGGASTEAFF,TGTGCCAGCAGTGTCAGCCGAGGGGGCGCGAGCACTGAAGCTTTCTTT
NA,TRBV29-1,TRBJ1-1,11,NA,CSVTRGGEAFF,TGCAGCGTCACGAGGGGGGGCGAAGCTTTCTTT
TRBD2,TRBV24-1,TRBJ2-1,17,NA,CATSDPRAASGDNPLFF,TGTGCCACCAGTGACCCCAGGGCGGCTAGCGGGGACAATCCCCTGTTCTTC
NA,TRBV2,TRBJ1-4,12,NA,CASRPIEEKLFF,TGTGCCAGCAGGCCCATAGAGGAAAAACTGTTTTTT
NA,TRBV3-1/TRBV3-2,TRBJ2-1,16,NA,CASSSIPTGPYNEQFF,TGTGCCAGCAGCTCTATCCCGACAGGCCCCTACAATGAGCAGTTCTTC
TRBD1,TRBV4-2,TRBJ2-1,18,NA,CASSRLSMRDRGYNEQFF,TGTGCCAGCAGCCGACTCTCCATGAGGGACAGGGGGTACAATGAGCAGTTCTTC
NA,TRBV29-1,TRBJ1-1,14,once,CSVEDRVLNTEAFF,TGCAGCGTTGAAGATCGGGTCCTGAACACTGAAGCTTTCTTT
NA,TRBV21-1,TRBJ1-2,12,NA,CASSSKTSGYTF,TGTGCCAGCAGCTCAAAGACAAGTGGCTACACCTTC
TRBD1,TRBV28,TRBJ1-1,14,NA,CASTPGQRNTEAFF,TGTGCCAGCACCCCGGGACAGCGAAACACTGAAGCTTTCTTT
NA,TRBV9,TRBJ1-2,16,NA,CASSSTMGGSVSGYTF,TGTGCCAGCAGCTCTACCATGGGGGGTTCGGTCTCTGGCTACACCTTC
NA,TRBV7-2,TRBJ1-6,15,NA,CASSLMPASNSPLHF,TGTGCCAGCAGCTTAATGCCAGCGAGCAATTCACCCCTCCACTTT
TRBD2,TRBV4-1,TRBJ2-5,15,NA,CASSPRTSGQETQYF,TGCGCCAGCAGCCCTAGGACTAGCGGGCAAGAGACCCAGTACTTC
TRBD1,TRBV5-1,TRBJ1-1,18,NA,CASSFSGQGLVSGTEAFF,TGCGCCAGCAGCTTTTCGGGACAGGGATTGGTGTCCGGCACTGAAGCTTTCTTT
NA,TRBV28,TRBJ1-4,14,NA,CASSLGQPNEKLFF,TGTGCCAGCAGTTTGGGGCAGCCTAATGAAAAACTGTTTTTT
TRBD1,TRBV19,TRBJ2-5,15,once,CASSVAGTGVKTQYF,TGTGCCAGTAGTGTGGCCGGGACAGGGGTGAAGACCCAGTACTTC
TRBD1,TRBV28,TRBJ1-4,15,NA,CASSLGQGAFEKLFF,TGTGCCAGCAGTCTAGGACAGGGGGCTTTTGAAAAACTGTTTTTT
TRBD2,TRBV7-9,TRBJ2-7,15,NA,CASSPRLAGDYEQYF,TGTGCCAGCAGCCCCAGACTAGCGGGGGACTACGAGCAGTACTTC
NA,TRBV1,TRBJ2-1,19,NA,CTSSQDHGPSAESYNEQFF,TGCACCAGCAGCCAAGATCACGGCCCCAGCGCGGAATCCTACAATGAGCAGTTCTTC
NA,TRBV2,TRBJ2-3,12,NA,CASTGAADTQYF,TGTGCCAGCACAGGGGCGGCAGATACGCAGTATTTT
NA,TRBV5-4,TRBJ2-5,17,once,CASRSIVYGQTQETQYF,TGTGCCAGCAGGAGCATTGTCTATGGACAGACACAAGAGACCCAGTACTTC
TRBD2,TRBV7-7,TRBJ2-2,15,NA,CASSLGGMNTGELFF,TGTGCTAGCAGCTTGGGGGGGATGAACACCGGGGAGCTGTTTTTT